Below, 26 T cell receptor beta chains from the same sample are listed, as sequenced in a study of response to subunit inactivated influenza vaccine (dated by TCRdb to the late 2010s). The receptor library was made with RT-PCR. Sequencing relied on an Illumina HiSeq 2500. The raw public data were reprocessed by TCRdb itself: fastp quality trimming at Q25, MiXCR clonotype calling, in-frame beta chains only. Entries that share a CDR3 protein sequence are merged under the most common genes and DNA. This sample comprises more than 200,000 distinct CDR3 sequences, approximately 12% of them detected only once. The ten largest clones add up to over 6.5% of the sample. Sequenced material: non-naive T cells sorted from PBMCs, taken 14 to 15 days before vaccination. The label giving this sample's cell subset or site can be read as: memory T cell fraction. These receptor sequences come from a man aged 50-60 years who received an inactivated influenza vaccine. Donor details come from another sample of the same person, matched by shared clones.

As regards this clonotype: Its ends do not fully match the called genes, so a read error is possible. The rearrangement joins TRBV6-1 to TRBJ2-7; D is possibly TRBD2 (7 bases). This CDR3 region has 15 residues. CDR1 and CDR2 from the germline V gene are MNHNS and SASEGT. CDR3 in amino acids: CASNEDGGLSYEQYF. The DNA of the CDR3 is TGTGCCAGCAATGAAGACGGGGGGCTCTCCTACGAGCAGTACTTC.

The chain links TRBV7-8 to TRBJ2-2; tentatively, D is TRBD2 (6 bases). V gave up 6 bases and J gave up 0 bases, with 14 bases separating them. The CDR3 runs 16 residues. CDR1 SGHVS and CDR2 FQNEAQ come from the germline V gene. The CDR3 region is CASSPSKRANTGELFF. CDR3 coding DNA: TGTGCCAGCAGTCCTTCCAAGCGGGCGAACACCGGGGAGCTGTTTTTT.

This clonotype was detected ten times or more. The V call is TRBV5-6, the J call TRBJ2-7, with TRBD1 matching over 9 bases. Germline CDR1 is SGHDT and CDR2 is YYEEEE. CDR3 size: 16 residues. With V trimmed by 3 bases and J by 7 bases, 14 bases remained unmatched. The CDR3 sequence: CASSWTGTGMVIEQYF. The CDR3 coding sequence is TGTGCCAGCAGCTGGACCGGGACAGGGATGGTAATTGAGCAGTACTTC.

In DNA, the CDR3 is TGTGCCAGCAGTTACCTCAGTCAAGAGACCCAGTACTTC. Translation: CASSYLSQETQYF. The chain recombines TRBV6-5 with TRBJ2-5; D gene uncertain. V was pared by 2 bases and J by 2 bases, with 6 bases between. The CDR3 sequence is 13 residues long. Germline V lookup: CDR1 MNHEY, CDR2 SVGAGI.

The V and J genes are TRBV28 and TRBJ1-6; 7 bases are a match to TRBD1. Germline CDR1 reads MDHEN; CDR2 reads SYDVKM. The trim removed 4 bases at V and 6 bases at J, leaving 3 bases unmatched. This CDR3 comprises 14 residues. CDR3 loop: CASSSGGSNSPLHF. The CDR3 nucleotides read TGTGCCAGCAGTTCAGGGGGATCTAATTCACCCCTCCACTTT.

This clonotype was seen a few times. The genes are TRBV4-3 and TRBJ2-7, with 8 bases that match TRBD2. The germline V gene encodes CDR1 LGHNA and CDR2 YSLEER. V dropped 0 bases and J dropped 2; count of bases not matched to a gene: 6. The CDR3 is made up of 16 amino acids. CDR3 DNA sequence: TGCGCCAGCAGCCAAGATGTGGGTAGCGGGACCTACGAGCAGTACTTC. Translated: CASSQDVGSGTYEQYF.

This rearrangement joins TRBV11-2 to TRBJ2-1; TRBD2 matches 11 bases. This CDR3 has 19 amino acids. Germline CDR1 SGHAT, CDR2 FQNNGV. V lost 5 bases, J lost 2 bases, and 14 bases stayed unmatched. The chain's CDR3 is CASSARGGSGGVTYNEQFF. CDR3 nucleotides: TGTGCCAGCAGCGCCCGGGGCGGTAGCGGGGGGGTAACCTACAATGAGCAGTTCTTC.

This clonotype appeared many times. The chain carries TRBV5-1 and TRBJ1-6; D possibly corresponds to TRBD1 (5 bases). The CDR3 contains 15 residues. Germline V gene data show CDR1 as SGHRS and CDR2 as YFSETQ. The V and J ends lost 2 bases and 9 bases respectively, with 15 bases between them. CDR3 protein: CASSLGAGSSSPLHF. Here the CDR3 DNA reads TGCGCCAGCAGCTTAGGGGCCGGAAGTAGTTCACCCCTCCACTTT.

In this sample, this clonotype turned up many times. The chain uses TRBV28 and TRBJ2-5; D possibly matches TRBD1 or TRBD2 (6 bases each). Looked up from germline, CDR1 is MDHEN and CDR2 is SYDVKM. Trimming cost V 4 bases and J 4 bases, with 10 bases left between them. The length of the CDR3 is 13 residues. The CDR3 DNA is TGTGCCAGCAGTTGGACGGGGGCAGAGACCCAGTACTTC. Translation: CASSWTGAETQYF.

This clonotype appeared a few times. The chain is built from TRBV12-3 or TRBV12-4 and TRBJ2-5; TRBD2 agrees at 13 bases. The CDR3 covers 17 residues. Trimming at V came to 1 base and at J to 3 bases, leaving 5 bases not matched to a gene. CDR3 nucleotide sequence: TGTGCCAGCAGTTTAGGGTGGACTAGCGGGGGAGAAGAGACCCAGTACTTC. Its protein is CASSLGWTSGGEETQYF.

This clonotype was seen more than once but under ten times. The rearrangement joins TRBV4-3 to TRBJ2-1; 7 positions match TRBD2. Unmatched junction bases numbered 8, after V lost 1 base and J lost 8 bases. CDR3 size: 15 residues. CDR1 and CDR2 (germline): LGHNA, YSLEER. In nucleotides, the CDR3 is TGCGCCAGCAGCCAAGGTACTAGCGAAGACTATGAGCAGTTCTTC. This translates into CASSQGTSEDYEQFF.

The V call is TRBV28, the J call TRBJ1-6, with 9 bases lining up with TRBD1. V was clipped by 6 bases and J by 5 bases; unmatched bases: 11. CDR1 and CDR2 (germline): MDHEN, SYDVKM. The CDR3 sequence is 17 residues long. The CDR3 loop is CASRSPGQGGNNSPLHF. Here the CDR3 DNA reads TGTGCCAGCAGGTCACCGGGACAGGGTGGCAATAATTCACCCCTCCACTTT.

A few counts support this clonotype. The chain has TRBV5-1 and TRBJ2-3; the D is unclear. The ends were cut back, 0 bases at V and 9 bases at J, with 14 bases in the middle. The CDR3 totals 14 residues. Germline CDR1 is SGHRS and CDR2 is YFSETQ. The CDR3 DNA sequence: TGCGCCAGCAGCTTGGAGGCTGGGGTGCGAACGCAGTATTTT. It is translated as CASSLEAGVRTQYF.

V gene TRBV4-2 combines with J gene TRBJ2-3; no clear D. This CDR3 spans 13 amino acids. V was pared by 3 bases and J by 2 bases, with 6 bases between. Germline V CDR1 and CDR2: LGHNA, YNFKEQ. CDR3 nucleotides: TGTGCCAGCAGCCATCCGGTCACAGATACGCAGTATTTT. Its translation: CASSHPVTDTQYF.

This clonotype was detected ten times or more. The genes are TRBV5-1 and TRBJ2-7; possibly TRBD2 for D (6 bases). Deletions cut 0 bases from V and 2 bases from J, with 12 bases between. CDR1 and CDR2 from the germline V gene are SGHRS and YFSETQ. The CDR3 extends over 15 amino acids. For the CDR3, the DNA is TGCGCCAGCAGCTTGGGGTACTCGGGAGCCTACGAGCAGTACTTC. It yields the protein CASSLGYSGAYEQYF.

This chain links TRBV10-3 with TRBJ2-1, with 9 bases aligning to TRBD1. The CDR3 loop spans 12 amino acids. Germline CDR1 ENHRY, CDR2 SYGVKD. V dropped 5 bases and J dropped 14; count of bases not matched to a gene: 7. The CDR3 loop is CAISNPGQGEFF. As DNA, the CDR3 is TGTGCCATCAGTAATCCGGGACAGGGTGAGTTCTTC.

This chain connects TRBV30 to TRBJ2-3; the D is unclear. Trimming took 0 bases from V and 6 from J, leaving 7 bases between them. This CDR3 comprises 12 residues. Germline V CDR1 and CDR2: GTSNPN, SVGIG (reference sequence). The CDR3 reads CAWSVQGDTQYF. For the CDR3, the DNA is TGTGCCTGGAGTGTACAAGGTGATACGCAGTATTTT.

This clonotype came up a few times. The chain couples TRBV29-1 to TRBJ2-7; tentative D call: TRBD1 (5 bases). CDR1 and CDR2 from the germline V gene are SQVTM and ANQGSEA. The CDR3 is 15 residues long. Trimming shortened V by 3 bases and J by 2 bases, and 17 bases separated the two germline ends. CDR3 loop: CSVDSQGKGTYEQYF. The CDR3 DNA follows: TGCAGCGTTGACTCTCAGGGAAAGGGAACCTACGAGCAGTACTTC.

This clonotype was detected many times. The DNA for the CDR3 is TGCGCCAGCAGCCAAGATTATCCCGGGACCTCCTACGAGCAGTACTTC. It specifies CASSQDYPGTSYEQYF. V gene TRBV4-3 combines with J gene TRBJ2-7; D is possibly TRBD1 or TRBD2 (5 bases each). CDR1 is LGHNA, CDR2 YSLEER, per germline. V lost 0 bases to trimming and J lost 0 bases, with 12 bases between them. This CDR3 is built from 16 residues.

The sample holds many counts of this clonotype. The chain couples TRBV5-1 to TRBJ1-2, with D possibly matching TRBD1 (5 bases). Germline CDR1 is SGHRS and CDR2 is YFSETQ. This CDR3 region has 14 residues. V was clipped by 0 bases and J by 8 bases, with 14 bases between them. The CDR3 reads CASSLAGRAEGYTF. The CDR3 bases are TGCGCCAGCAGCTTGGCCGGCAGGGCGGAGGGCTACACCTTC.

This clonotype turned up a few times. The chain combines TRBV20-1 with TRBJ2-7; D uncertain. Trimming removed 0 bases from V and 1 base from J, with 7 bases in between. Germline values: CDR1 DFQATT, CDR2 SNEGSKA (reference sequence). The CDR3 contains 13 residues. CDR3 sequence: CSARDHVSYEQYF. CDR3 coding DNA: TGCAGTGCTAGAGATCACGTGTCCTACGAGCAGTACTTC.

V and J are TRBV30 and TRBJ1-2; TRBD1 matches at 7 bases. CDR1 is GTSNPN, CDR2 SVGIG, per germline (reference sequence). The J segment lost 2 bases and the V segment lost 3 bases, leaving 6 bases of the junction unmatched. The CDR3 is 14 amino acids. CDR3 sequence (DNA): TGTGCCTGGAGACAGGACAGGAGCAACTATGGCTACACCTTC. Protein sequence: CAWRQDRSNYGYTF.

The chain couples TRBV20-1 to TRBJ2-3, with 8 bases that match TRBD2. Germline-derived CDR1 and CDR2 are DFQATT and SNEGSKA (reference sequence). J gave up 3 bases and V 5 bases, and 13 bases lay outside the gene matches. This CDR3 is built from 16 residues. The CDR3 sequence: CSAQESGSGGTDTQYF. In DNA, the CDR3 is TGCAGTGCTCAGGAAAGCGGGAGTGGGGGTACAGATACGCAGTATTTT.

This clonotype has ten or more counts. The rearrangement uses TRBV6-5 and TRBJ2-5; 10 bases align to TRBD1. V lost 3 bases to trimming and J lost 4 bases; unmatched junction nucleotides: 5. Germline V gene sequence: CDR1 MNHEY, CDR2 SVGAGI. The CDR3 consists of 15 residues. The CDR3 DNA reads TGTGCCAGCAGTTATCCCGGGACAGGGGTAGAGACCCAGTACTTC. Translation: CASSYPGTGVETQYF.

This clonotype was recorded at least ten times. The chain has TRBV5-1 and TRBJ2-2; 9 positions match TRBD1. CDR3 size: 16 residues. Germline V gene lookup returns CDR1 SGHRS and CDR2 YFSETQ. V lost 4 bases to trimming and J lost 1 base; unmatched junction nucleotides: 5. The CDR3 DNA is TGCGCCAGCAGCGCCCTGGGACAGGGGAACACCGGGGAGCTGTTTTTT. It yields the protein CASSALGQGNTGELFF.

The sample holds a few counts of this clonotype. The rearrangement links TRBV6-2 or TRBV6-3 to TRBJ2-1; tentatively, D is TRBD2 (5 bases). The CDR3 length is 14 residues. From germline, CDR1 is MNHEY and CDR2 SVGEGT. Trimming shortened V by 3 bases and J by 6 bases, and 12 bases separated the two germline ends. The CDR3 reads CASSYLLAGNEQFF. The DNA of the CDR3 is TGTGCCAGCAGTTATCTTCTAGCTGGCAATGAGCAGTTCTTC.